Below are 31 T cell receptor beta chains sequenced from a single sample in a study of blood T cell repertoires in COVID-19. Clones were sequenced by immunoSEQ multiplex PCR, and TCRdb holds only the in-frame ones, with some missing. In the table there are 45,000 to 65,000 clones, about 89% of which are singletons. The specimen was peripheral blood. These receptors were taken from a human donor in a cohort sampled during active COVID-19.

V and J are TRBV7-9 and TRBJ2-1, with 7 positions matching TRBD2. Germline V lookup: CDR1 SEHNR, CDR2 FQNEAQ (reference sequence). V lost 1 base, J lost 11 bases, and 11 bases stayed unmatched. The CDR3 length is 15 residues. CDR3 DNA sequence: TGTGCCAGCAGCTTAGGGGCGGGGACTACCCGCCAGCAGTTCTTC. Encoded protein: CASSLGAGTTRQQFF.

The chain joins TRBV9 to TRBJ1-6; D gene unclear. The CDR3 consists of 15 residues. CDR1 is SGDLS, CDR2 YYNGEE, per germline. Trimming shortened V by 0 bases and J by 6 bases, and 10 bases separated the two germline ends. The CDR3 coding sequence is TGTGCCAGCAGCGTAGAGTGGCGGGTTAATTCACCCCTCCACTTT. Amino acid sequence: CASSVEWRVNSPLHF.

The chain uses TRBV30 and TRBJ2-3; D is undetermined. The V gene lost 4 bases and the J gene lost 1 base, with 9 bases spanning the gap. CDR1 and CDR2 from the germline V gene are GTSNPN and SVGIG (reference sequence). This CDR3 has 13 amino acids. CDR3 nucleotides: TGTGCCTGGACGTTCGGTGGCACAGATACGCAGTATTTT. Its protein product is CAWTFGGTDTQYF.

The CDR3 DNA sequence: TGCGCCAGCAGTGAGTCATTAGCGGGGGATCCCAGGAGCGAGACCCAGTACTTC. Translating it yields CASSESLAGDPRSETQYF. The chain carries TRBV10-2 and TRBJ2-5, with 9 bases fitting TRBD2. CDR3 length: 18 amino acids. Germline V lookup: CDR1 WSHSY, CDR2 SAAADI. J gave up 5 bases and V 0 bases, and 13 bases lay outside the gene matches.

V usage is TRBV6-6 and J usage is TRBJ2-1; D perhaps matches TRBD2 (6 bases). The CDR3 runs 15 residues. Germline V gene sequence: CDR1 MNHNY, CDR2 SVGAGI (reference sequence). Trimming cost V 10 bases and J 10 bases, with 26 bases left between them. CDR3 in amino acids: CATASPGLQALEQFF. CDR3 bases: TGTGCCACCGCGAGCCCGGGACTCCAGGCCTTGGAGCAGTTCTTC.

The chain joins TRBV6-2 or TRBV6-3 to TRBJ1-2; D not certain. Between the trimmed V and J ends, which lost 5 bases and 6 bases, there was a span of 19 bases. Germline values: CDR1 MNHEY, CDR2 SVGEGT. CDR3 length: 15 residues. The CDR3: CASSRPAEVHHGYTF. DNA of the CDR3: TGTGCCAGCAGTAGACCAGCGGAGGTCCATCATGGCTACACCTTC.

The V call is TRBV6-5, the J call TRBJ1-1; D possibly corresponds to TRBD1 (5 bases). V lost 6 bases and J 6 bases, leaving 17 bases between the germline ends. The CDR3 extends over 14 amino acids. Germline CDR1 and CDR2: MNHEY and SVGAGI. CDR3 DNA sequence: TGTGCCAGCAGGAAGCCCCACGGGGGGGCTGAAGCTTTCTTT. Amino acid sequence: CASRKPHGGAEAFF.

The J gene is TRBJ2-1, the V gene TRBV2, with a tentative D call TRBD2 (6 bases). Trimming shortened V by 6 bases and J by 7 bases, and 19 bases separated the two germline ends. This CDR3 region has 15 residues. The germline CDR1 and CDR2 sequences are SNHLY and FYNNEI. CDR3 residues: CASSGDLAGRNEQFF. The CDR3 DNA reads TGTGCCAGCAGCGGGGACCTGGCGGGGAGAAATGAGCAGTTCTTC.

Comments on this clone: Other nucleotide sequences from this sample produce the same CDR3. The chain combines TRBV28 with TRBJ2-1; D uncertain. V was trimmed by 5 bases and J by 2 bases, leaving 10 bases between them. This CDR3 contains 14 residues. Looked up from germline, CDR1 is MDHEN and CDR2 is SYDVKM. The CDR3 loop reads CASSPPDTYNEQFF. The DNA of the CDR3 is TGTGCCAGCAGTCCCCCCGACACCTACAATGAGCAGTTCTTC.

V is TRBV5-5 and J is TRBJ1-2; maybe TRBD1 (5 bases). Trimming removed 2 bases from V and 4 bases from J, with 12 bases in between. Germline V CDR1 and CDR2: SGHKS, YYEKEE (reference sequence). This CDR3 spans 14 amino acids. Here the CDR3 DNA reads TGTGCCAGCAGCTTAACAACAGGTCTCTATGGCTACACCTTC. Its protein product is CASSLTTGLYGYTF. Supplemented by reference TRBV5-5 and TRBJ1-2, the full variable domain reads DAGVTQSPTHLIKTRGQQVTLRCSPISGHKSVSWYQQVLGQGPQFIFQYYEKEERGRGNFPDRFSARQFPNYSSELNVNALLLGDSALYLCASSLTTGLYGYTFGSGTRLTVV.

The chain couples TRBV6-6 to TRBJ1-3; 9 bases line up with TRBD1. This CDR3 region has 15 residues. Germline V CDR1 and CDR2: MNHNY, SVGAGI (reference sequence). Losses at the gene ends were 5 bases for V and 2 bases for J; bases not matched to a gene: 4. The DNA of the CDR3 is TGTGCCAGCAGTCAACAGGGGGCGGCTGGAAACACCATATATTTT. Translated, it gives CASSQQGAAGNTIYF.

The chain is built from TRBV19 and TRBJ1-1, with D tentatively TRBD1 (5 bases). CDR1 LNHDA and CDR2 SQIVND come from the germline V gene (reference sequence). The CDR3 loop spans 13 amino acids. V was shortened by 6 bases and J by 0 bases, with 8 bases between the two germline ends. The CDR3 sequence is CASSPGLNTEAFF. The CDR3 nucleotides are TGTGCCAGTAGCCCAGGGTTGAACACTGAAGCTTTCTTT.

The chain carries TRBV19 and TRBJ2-3; TRBD2 aligns across 11 bases. The germline V gene has CDR1 LNHDA and CDR2 SQIVND (reference sequence). V trimming: 5 bases; J trimming: 0 bases; junction bases outside the gene matches: 7. The CDR3 is 17 residues long. CDR3 nucleotide sequence: TGTGCCAGTAGTCCGAGACTAGCGGGGACTAGCACAGATACGCAGTATTTT. This sequence encodes CASSPRLAGTSTDTQYF.

The chain uses TRBV27 and TRBJ1-5; D uncertain. Trimming pared 2 bases from V and 1 base from J, leaving 9 bases between. Germline CDR1 and CDR2: MNHEY and SMNVEV (reference sequence). CDR3 length: 15 residues. DNA for the CDR3: TGTGCCAGCAGTTTAAGACTCACCAGCAATCAGCCCCAGCATTTT. It encodes CASSLRLTSNQPQHF.

The gene calls are TRBV7-2 and TRBJ1-2; D perhaps matches TRBD1 (6 bases). The ends were cut back, 5 bases at V and 8 bases at J, with 12 bases in the middle. Germline V gene sequence: CDR1 SGHTA, CDR2 FQGNSA. The CDR3 loop spans 12 amino acids. CDR3 coding DNA: TGTGCCAGCAGCGAGACAGGTCCCGGCTACACCTTC. This encodes CASSETGPGYTF.

The chain is built from TRBV5-1 and TRBJ2-2; TRBD1 matches 9 bases. Unmatched junction bases numbered 4, after V lost 0 bases and J lost 7 bases. CDR3 length equals 15 residues. The germline V gene has CDR1 SGHRS and CDR2 YFSETQ. Here the CDR3 reads CASSLAGQGNGELFF. CDR3 sequence (DNA): TGCGCCAGCAGCTTGGCGGGACAGGGAAACGGGGAGCTGTTTTTT.

The chain uses TRBV18 and TRBJ1-6, with D perhaps matching TRBD1 (6 bases). V gave up 3 bases and J gave up 0 bases, with 15 bases separating them. The CDR3 sequence is 18 residues long. Per germline, CDR1 KGHSH and CDR2 LQKENI. CDR3 coding DNA: TGTGCCAGCTCACCTTCCCTAACAGGGCACTCCTATAATTCACCCCTCCACTTT. It encodes CASSPSLTGHSYNSPLHF.

As for this clone: Other DNA sequences in this specimen translate into the identical CDR3. The chain couples TRBV11-2 to TRBJ2-2, with D possibly being TRBD2 (7 bases). The CDR3 length is 15 residues. CDR1 is SGHAT and CDR2 is FQNNGV in the germline V gene. Trimming stripped 5 bases from V and 7 bases from J, with 17 bases between. This chain's CDR3 is CASSPRGGGSGELFF. The CDR3 nucleotides read TGTGCCAGCAGCCCAAGGGGGGGAGGGAGCGGGGAGCTGTTTTTT.

The V call is TRBV6-5, the J call TRBJ1-6; 10 bases agree with TRBD1. Germline trimming cut 2 bases from V and 8 bases from J; bases unmatched to any gene: 6. Germline CDR1 and CDR2: MNHEY and SVGAGI. This CDR3 is built from 16 residues. CDR3 in amino acids: CASSYLGQGFHSPLHF. For the CDR3, the DNA is TGTGCCAGCAGTTACCTGGGACAGGGGTTTCATTCACCCCTCCACTTT.

The chain employs TRBV18 and TRBJ2-1; D unclear. The germline gives CDR1 KGHSH, CDR2 LQKENI. CDR3 size: 14 residues. V lost 10 bases to trimming and J lost 6 bases, with 19 bases between them. The CDR3 region has the DNA TGTGCCACCAACTCACAGTTCGGTCTCAATGAGCAGTTCTTC. Its translation: CATNSQFGLNEQFF.

This chain uses TRBV7-3 with TRBJ1-1; weak D call: TRBD1 (5 bases). CDR3 size: 15 residues. Germline V lookup: CDR1 SGHTA, CDR2 FQGTGA. The ends were cut back, 5 bases at V and 1 base at J, with 14 bases in the middle. The CDR3 DNA sequence: TGTGCCAGCAGCCCCCAGGGAAGGGAGAACACTGAAGCTTTCTTT. As protein: CASSPQGRENTEAFF.

The V and J genes are TRBV11-2 and TRBJ2-5; TRBD2 might be the D (5 bases). Per germline, CDR1 SGHAT and CDR2 FQNNGV. This CDR3 has 14 residues. V lost 1 base and J 3 bases, leaving 9 bases between the germline ends. CDR3 coding DNA: TGTGCCAGCAGCTTAGGACTACAAAAAGAGACCCAGTACTTC. This sequence encodes CASSLGLQKETQYF.

The chain has TRBV7-9 and TRBJ2-5; 8 nucleotides match TRBD1. This CDR3 contains 14 residues. Trimming removed 3 bases from V and 5 bases from J; junction bases left unmatched: 5. The germline gives CDR1 SEHNR, CDR2 FQNEAQ (reference sequence). In DNA, the CDR3 is TGTGCCAGCAGCTTTGGGACAGGATGGGAGACCCAGTACTTC. Its translation: CASSFGTGWETQYF.

This chain uses TRBV4-3 with TRBJ1-6; 7 bases align to TRBD1. Trimming took 0 bases from V and 1 from J; bases not matched to a gene: 3. This CDR3 contains 17 residues. Germline V gene data show CDR1 as LGHNA and CDR2 as YSLEER. In DNA form, the CDR3 reads TGCGCCAGCAGCCAAGAATTCAGGGGGTCCTATAATTCACCCCTCCACTTT. Protein product: CASSQEFRGSYNSPLHF.

The chain carries TRBV3-1 (or the pseudogene TRBV3-2) and TRBJ1-2; TRBD1 agrees at 9 bases. Germline V gene sequence: CDR1 LGHDT, CDR2 YNNKEL (reference sequence). V lost 1 base to trimming and J lost 8 bases; unmatched junction nucleotides: 2. The CDR3 runs 13 residues. The CDR3, as DNA: TGTGCCAGCAGCCAAGGGACAGGGGCCGGCTACACCTTC. It specifies CASSQGTGAGYTF.

J is TRBJ1-1 and V is TRBV5-1, with 8 bases fitting TRBD1. V was clipped by 5 bases and J by 2 bases; unmatched bases: 17. CDR3 length: 18 amino acids. Germline V CDR1 and CDR2: SGHRS, YFSETQ. The CDR3 sequence is CASRGARQGANRNTEAFF. As DNA, the CDR3 is TGCGCCAGCAGAGGAGCCAGGCAGGGGGCGAATCGTAACACTGAAGCTTTCTTT.

Worth noting for this clone: The same CDR3 also results from other DNA sequences found in this sample. V gene TRBV5-5 combines with J gene TRBJ1-2, with D possibly matching TRBD1 (6 bases). The CDR3 sequence is 13 residues long. Trimming removed 2 bases at V and 2 bases at J, with 7 bases between. In germline, CDR1 is SGHKS, CDR2 YYEKEE (reference sequence). This chain's CDR3 is CASSFQGNYGYTF. The CDR3 DNA sequence: TGTGCCAGCAGCTTCCAGGGGAACTATGGCTACACCTTC.

The rearrangement joins TRBV14 to TRBJ1-2; tentative D call: TRBD1 (5 bases). Trimming took off 1 base at V and 7 bases at J, with 10 bases between the two ends. Germline values: CDR1 SGHDN, CDR2 FVKESK. This CDR3 has 13 residues. CDR3 in amino acids: CASSQGQLGGYTF. For the CDR3, the DNA is TGTGCCAGCAGCCAAGGACAGTTGGGTGGCTACACCTTC.

This chain connects TRBV6-1 to TRBJ2-1; the D gene is possibly TRBD1 (6 bases). In germline, CDR1 is MNHNS, CDR2 SASEGT. The ends were cut back, 4 bases at V and 4 bases at J, with 8 bases in the middle. The CDR3 spans 13 residues. The CDR3 reads CASSGTAYNEQFF. The CDR3 DNA reads as TGTGCCAGCAGTGGGACAGCTTACAATGAGCAGTTCTTC.

The sample holds one count of this clone. The chain joins TRBV23-1 to TRBJ2-3, with 11 bases lining up with TRBD2. TRBV23-1 is placed among ORFs of uncertain function. The CDR3 extends over 16 amino acids. V shed 4 bases and J 1 base; nucleotides not matched to a gene: 4. CDR3 in amino acids: CASSPRLAGCTDTQYF. The CDR3 nucleotides read TGCGCCAGCAGTCCCCGACTAGCGGGGTGCACAGATACGCAGTATTTT.

The chain links TRBV19 to TRBJ1-5; tentative D call: TRBD1 (5 bases). Germline V gene sequence: CDR1 LNHDA, CDR2 SQIVND (reference sequence). The CDR3 covers 13 residues. V gave up 7 bases and J gave up 5 bases, with 12 bases separating them. The CDR3: CASTGRVHQPQHF. CDR3 coding DNA: TGTGCCAGTACGGGCAGGGTCCATCAGCCCCAGCATTTT.